This TCR beta chain was obtained from a study of CD8+ T cells in alopecia areata. Findings and limits, study-wide: Lesional scalp, notably in alopecia totalis/universalis, had clonality above that of normal scalp.

Extracted RNA was reverse transcribed, and the resulting cDNA served as sequencing template. TCRdb's copy holds only in-frame clones and misses some; the assay was immunoSEQ multiplex PCR. The data show 90,000 to 130,000 clones, with none appearing a single time. The CDR3 is made up of 14 amino acids. Germline V gene lookup returns CDR1 FNHDT and CDR2 SITEND (reference sequence). Germline trimming cut 1 base from V and 3 bases from J; bases unmatched to any gene: 4. This clone turned up a few times. Its matching antigen is unknown. Gene names refer to mouse genes. The read ends 4 residues early relative to the CDR3; the germline J gene fills the gap.

The chain recombines TRBV19 with TRBJ2-7, with TRBD2 identical over 7 bases. Sequenced: lesional skin. The source is a C3H/HeJ mouse with alopecia areata. For this strain, the MHC haplotype corresponds to H2-k. The CDR3 loop reads CASSILLGDYEQYF. CDR3 bases read: TGTGCCAGCAGTATACTCCTGGGGGACTAT.